This TCR beta chain stems from a study of T-cell reconstitution after alpha-beta-depleted transplantation in children. Study-wide findings and caveats: From surviving recipient T cells and thymic progenitors came the high day-60 TCRbeta diversity observed in some patients.

The TCRbeta library incorporated unique molecular identifiers. MiXCR was run by TCRdb on the PCR reads, yielding one entry per CDR3 protein. The repertoire consists of 330,000 or so distinct CDR3 sequences, with over 9.5% occurring once and the leading ten covering roughly 7%. This CDR3 has 14 amino acids. CDR1 and CDR2 from the germline V gene are MDHEN and SYDVKM. Trimming took 8 bases from V and 0 from J; bases not matched to a gene: 7. This clonotype was counted a few times. Its antigen is not known. This sequence was found in a boy less than two years old with acute myeloid leukemia, due to receive a stem cell transplant. The rearrangement joins TRBV28 to TRBJ2-7, with 7 nucleotides matching TRBD1. Sample: PBMCs, taken before TCRalphabeta/CD19-depleted stem cell transplant. DNA for the CDR3: TGTGCCAGCGTCTTGGGGGACAGCTCCTACGAGCAGTACTTC. Residues: CASVLGDSSYEQYF.